The rows below give T cell receptor beta chains drawn from one sample of a study of shared clonotypes between healthy human individuals. The assay was immunoSEQ multiplex PCR, and TCRdb's table has in-frame clones only and misses some. There are roughly 600,000 clones in the sample; 98% occur only once, and around 0.3% lies in the top ten. The sample consisted of naive CD8+ T cells sorted from blood. These receptor sequences come from a man aged 30-40 years in good health. The CDR3 runs from the conserved cysteine through the conserved F or W. The order of the fields is clone size, J gene, V gene, D gene, CDR3 DNA, CDR3 protein. A D gene is named only where the DNA matches it firmly. Only part of the rows carry a size: once, few, many, or a class if the clone is expanded.

>-|TRBJ2-7|TRBV13|TRBD2
TGTGCCAGCAGACGTCTAGCGGGAGCCTCCTACGAGCAGTACTTC
CASRRLAGASYEQYF
>-|TRBJ2-3|TRBV5-3|-
TGTGCCAGAAGCGTACAGGGTTCGGATACGCAGTATTTT
CARSVQGSDTQYF
>-|TRBJ2-7|TRBV27|-
TGTGCCAGCAGTAACAGGGTGGGCTACGAGCAGTACTTC
CASSNRVGYEQYF
>-|TRBJ2-2|TRBV4-2|-
TGTGCCAGCAGCCCAGCGAGACAAAGTACCGGGGAGCTGTTTTTT
CASSPARQSTGELFF
>-|TRBJ2-1|TRBV5-6|-
TGTGCCAGCCGTCCAGGGTTGCACAATGAGCAGTTCTTC
CASRPGLHNEQFF
>-|TRBJ1-2|TRBV29-1|TRBD1
TGCAGCGCCTACGGACAGGGAGACGACTACACCTTC
CSAYGQGDDYTF
>-|TRBJ2-5|TRBV5-1|-
TGCGCCAGCAGCGTCTCACAGGGCGTCGGGGTAGAGACCCAGTACTTC
CASSVSQGVGVETQYF
>-|TRBJ1-2|TRBV28|-
TGTGCCAGCAGCCTTCTCCGGGGCGCGGGCTATGGCTACACCTTC
CASSLLRGAGYGYTF
>-|TRBJ2-3|TRBV7-2|-
TGTGCCAGCAGCTTAGTTGGTATCACAGATACGCAGTATTTT
CASSLVGITDTQYF
>-|TRBJ2-1|TRBV7-8|TRBD2
TGTGCCAGCAGCTTACCCTTGGGACTAGCGGGAGTAGCCTACAATGAGCAGTTCTTC
CASSLPLGLAGVAYNEQFF
>-|TRBJ2-7|TRBV7-9|-
TGTGCCAGCAGCTTCGTCCCAGGGGTGGGTTACGAGCAGTACTTC
CASSFVPGVGYEQYF
>once|TRBJ2-3|TRBV5-1|TRBD2
TGCGCCAGCAGCCCAGGACTAGCGGGATCGCAGTATTTT
CASSPGLAGSQYF
>-|TRBJ1-5|TRBV4-3|-
TGCGCCAGCAGCCAAGTGTCGGGGGGGAATCAGCCCCAGCATTTT
CASSQVSGGNQPQHF
>-|TRBJ2-7|TRBV27|-
TGTGCCAGCAGTTGGAATTCTCTCGAGCAGTACTTC
CASSWNSLEQYF
>once|TRBJ2-7|TRBV7-2|TRBD2
TGTGCCAGCCTCCTAGCGGGAGGCGACGAGCAGTACTTC
CASLLAGGDEQYF
>-|TRBJ2-5|TRBV7-9|-
TGTGCCACTCAAACCCCGCCTAGAGGGATGATGGAGACCCAGTACTTC
CATQTPPRGMMETQYF
>-|TRBJ2-7|TRBV29-1|-
TGCAGCGTTGAAGATACGGGAGACGAGCAGTACTTC
CSVEDTGDEQYF
>-|TRBJ2-1|TRBV11-2|TRBD1
TGTGCCAGCAGCGAGAGACAGGGGACCACCTACAATGAGCAGTTCTTC
CASSERQGTTYNEQFF
>-|TRBJ2-5|TRBV5-4|-
TGTGCCAGCAGCCCGGGACATGAAGAGACCCAGTACTTC
CASSPGHEETQYF
>-|TRBJ2-7|TRBV7-9|-
TGTGCCAGCAGGAGGACAGGACTATCCTACGAGCAGTACTTC
CASRRTGLSYEQYF
>-|TRBJ2-7|TRBV6-6|TRBD2
TGTGCCAGCAGTACTAGCGGGACGACCTACGAGCAGTACTTC
CASSTSGTTYEQYF
>-|TRBJ2-3|TRBV14|-
TGTGCCAGCAGCCCCAGACTAGTTGCAGATACGCAGTATTTT
CASSPRLVADTQYF
>-|TRBJ2-7|TRBV27|-
TGTGCCAGCAGTCCTTCCGCCCTGCGGCTTGGGGTCGAGCAGTACTTC
CASSPSALRLGVEQYF
>-|TRBJ2-7|TRBV29-1|TRBD2
TGCAGCGTTGTTTCGAGCGGGAGGCCCTCCTACGAGCAGTACTTC
CSVVSSGRPSYEQYF